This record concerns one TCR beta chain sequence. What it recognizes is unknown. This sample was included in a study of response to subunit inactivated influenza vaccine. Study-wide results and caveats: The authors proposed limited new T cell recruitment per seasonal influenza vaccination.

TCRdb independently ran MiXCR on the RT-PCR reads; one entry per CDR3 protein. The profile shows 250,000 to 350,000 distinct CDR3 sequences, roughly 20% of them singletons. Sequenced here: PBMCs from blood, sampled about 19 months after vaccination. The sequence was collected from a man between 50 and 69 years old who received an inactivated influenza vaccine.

CDR3 bases: TGTGCCAGCTGGGGAACTAATGAAAAACTGTTTTTT. Translation gives CASWGTNEKLFF. The chain recombines TRBV28 with TRBJ1-4; D remains ambiguous. The CDR3 has 12 residues. Germline CDR1 reads MDHEN; CDR2 reads SYDVKM. V lost 8 bases to trimming and J lost 1 base, with 5 bases between them. The full variable domain, with the rest looked up from reference TRBV28 and TRBJ1-4, is DVKVTQSSRYLVKRTGEKVFLECVQDMDHENMFWYRQDPGLGLRLIYFSYDVKMKEKGDIPEGYSVSREKKERFSLILESASTNQTSMYLCASWGTNEKLFFGSGTQLSVL.